This T cell receptor beta chain was recorded in a study of T-cell reconstitution after alpha-beta-depleted transplantation in children. A library of TCRbeta sequences, prepared with unique molecular identifiers, was generated. One entry per CDR3 protein, called by TCRdb with MiXCR from the PCR reads. This table has just over 350,000 distinct CDR3 sequences, about an eighth appearing once. Trimming cost V 4 bases and J 6 bases, with 6 bases left between them. The CDR3 covers 11 residues. Germline V gives CDR1 SQVTM, CDR2 ANQGSEA. This chain links TRBV29-1 with TRBJ1-4, with D perhaps TRBD1 (5 bases). The sequencing here drew on PBMCs, taken from the stem cell graft. This receptor was identified in a human donor who donated a stem cell graft to a child with Fanconi anemia. CDR3: CSVGGDEKLFF. The CDR3 nucleotides read TGCAGCGTTGGGGGGGATGAAAAACTGTTTTTT.